Presented here are 18 T cell receptor beta chains from one specimen sequenced in a study of cytomegalovirus exposure and HLA in healthy donors. The study ran its PCR with 60 Vbeta and 13 Jbeta primers. Method: immunoSEQ multiplex PCR; TCRdb's copy keeps in-frame clones and lacks some. The table shows more than 140,000 clones, with approximately 71% occurring only once. The sequenced sample consisted of PBMCs. Receptors were obtained from a man between 40 and 49 years old in good health and CMV-seronegative.

The gene calls are TRBV2 and TRBJ2-2, with a tentative D call TRBD2 (5 bases). Trimming stripped 3 bases from V and 4 bases from J, with 9 bases between. CDR1 and CDR2 (germline): SNHLY, FYNNEI. There are 14 residues in the CDR3. The CDR3 protein is CASSEWESTGELFF. In DNA form, the CDR3 reads TGTGCCAGCAGTGAGTGGGAGAGCACCGGGGAGCTGTTTTTT. The full variable domain, in which reference TRBV2 and TRBJ2-2 provide the parts outside the CDR3, is EPEVTQTPSHQVTQMGQEVILRCVPISNHLYFYWYRQILGQKVEFLVSFYNNEISEKSEIFDDQFSVERPDGSNFTLKIRSTKLEDSAMYFCASSEWESTGELFFGEGSRLTVL.

This clone appeared a few times. This chain connects TRBV4-3 to TRBJ2-7, with D unresolved. The CDR3 sequence is 13 residues long. CDR1 is LGHNA and CDR2 is YSLEER in the germline V gene. The V end lost 1 base, the J end lost 1 base, and 5 bases lay between the germline ends. The CDR3 region is CASSQAQSYEQYF. The CDR3 nucleotides read TGCGCCAGCAGCCAAGCCCAATCCTACGAGCAGTACTTC.

The rearrangement links TRBV5-6 to TRBJ2-7; 10 positions match TRBD1. V shed 4 bases and J 7 bases; nucleotides not matched to a gene: 11. The CDR3 is 15 amino acids. The V gene's germline CDR1 is SGHDT and CDR2 YYEEEE. CDR3 nucleotides: TGTGCCAGCAGCCATCGGGACAGGGGTTCAGAAGAGCAGTACTTC. This translates into CASSHRDRGSEEQYF.

The chain recombines TRBV18 with TRBJ1-2; 7 bases are a match to TRBD1. The V and J ends lost 6 bases and 4 bases, in that order; junction bases with no gene match: 5. This CDR3 comprises 13 residues. CDR1 and CDR2 (germline): KGHSH, LQKENI. The CDR3 spells CASSSGTAYGYTF. Written as DNA, the CDR3 is TGTGCCAGCTCGTCCGGGACAGCCTATGGCTACACCTTC.

In this sample, this clone turned up a few times. The chain uses TRBV4-3 and TRBJ2-1; TRBD1 might be the D (6 bases). There are 16 residues in the CDR3. V lost 0 bases, J lost 1 base, and 10 bases lay in between. CDR1 and CDR2 (germline): LGHNA, YSLEER. The CDR3 loop reads CASSQELQGSYNEQFF. CDR3 DNA: TGCGCCAGCAGCCAAGAACTGCAGGGGTCCTACAATGAGCAGTTCTTC.

The chain combines TRBV27 with TRBJ2-3; 10 nucleotides line up with TRBD2. The length of the CDR3 is 16 residues. Per the germline V gene, CDR1 is MNHEY and CDR2 is SMNVEV (reference sequence). Germline trimming cut 3 bases from V and 6 bases from J; bases unmatched to any gene: 9. CDR3 in amino acids: CASSFERGGDVDTQYF. CDR3 DNA sequence: TGTGCCAGCAGTTTTGAGCGGGGGGGCGATGTGGATACGCAGTATTTT.

The CDR3 DNA is TGCGCCAGCAGCCAAGGACCGGCGTACGGAGACACCATATATTTT. Protein: CASSQGPAYGDTIYF. V usage is TRBV4-3 and J usage is TRBJ1-3; no clear D gene. Germline CDR1 reads LGHNA; CDR2 reads YSLEER. The CDR3 runs to 15 residues. V lost 1 base, J lost 8 bases, and 15 bases lay in between.

The chain joins TRBV4-1 to TRBJ1-5, with a weak D call TRBD1 (6 bases). The CDR3 runs 16 residues. The germline CDR1 and CDR2 sequences are MGHRA and YSYEKL. The V and J ends lost 4 bases and 5 bases respectively, with 18 bases between them. The CDR3 nucleotides read TGCGCCAGCAGCCCCGCACCAGGGAGGGGGGATCAGCCCCAGCATTTT. The encoded protein is CASSPAPGRGDQPQHF.

The chain recombines TRBV7-3 with TRBJ2-1; TRBD2 matches at 8 bases. V shed 4 bases, J shed 3 bases, and the junction held 5 bases outside the gene matches. This CDR3 has 15 residues. Germline assignment: CDR1 SGHTA and CDR2 FQGTGA. CDR3 sequence: CASSSGGGLYNEQFF. The CDR3 nucleotides are TGTGCCAGCAGCTCCGGCGGGGGGCTCTACAATGAGCAGTTCTTC.

The V and J genes are TRBV19 and TRBJ1-6; D ambiguous. The germline gives CDR1 LNHDA, CDR2 SQIVND (reference sequence). The CDR3 contains 16 residues. Between the trimmed V and J ends, which lost 5 bases and 1 base, there was a span of 12 bases. This CDR3 is CASSLGRGSYNSPLHF. Written as DNA, the CDR3 is TGTGCCAGTAGTCTTGGGAGAGGGTCCTATAATTCACCCCTCCACTTT.

This rearrangement joins TRBV7-6 to TRBJ2-2, with a possible D match to TRBD2 (6 bases). The CDR3 is 14 amino acids. V was pared by 8 bases and J by 2 bases, with 12 bases between. Per the germline V gene, CDR1 is SGHVS and CDR2 is FNYEAQ. The CDR3 spells CASRGTGNTGELFF. The CDR3 DNA follows: TGTGCCAGCCGGGGGACGGGTAACACCGGGGAGCTGTTTTTT.

The CDR3 spells CASWTSGGVDTQYF. DNA for the CDR3: TGTGCCAGCTGGACTAGCGGGGGGGTTGATACGCAGTATTTT. The rearrangement joins TRBV6-1 to TRBJ2-3; 15 bases fit TRBD2. Germline loops: CDR1 MNHNS, CDR2 SASEGT. V was pared by 8 bases and J by 6 bases, with 3 bases of the junction left unmatched. The CDR3 sequence is 14 residues long.

The chain couples TRBV2 to TRBJ1-2, with TRBD1 matching over 10 bases. V dropped 10 bases and J dropped 7; count of bases not matched to a gene: 9. The germline gives CDR1 SNHLY, CDR2 FYNNEI. The CDR3 sequence is 13 residues long. DNA of the CDR3: TGTGCCACCCAGCGGGACAGGGGATCTGGCTACACCTTC. Translation: CATQRDRGSGYTF.

This sequence joins TRBV27 and TRBJ2-3; 13 bases are a match to TRBD2. After removal of 3 bases from V and 0 bases from J, the junction contained 3 bases not matched to a gene. Germline V gives CDR1 MNHEY, CDR2 SMNVEV (reference sequence). This CDR3 spans 17 amino acids. DNA for the CDR3: TGTGCCAGCAGTTTCCGGACTAGCGGGGGTAGCACAGATACGCAGTATTTT. This encodes CASSFRTSGGSTDTQYF.

The V call is TRBV5-6, the J call TRBJ1-5; 9 bases map to TRBD1. The CDR3 totals 17 residues. V gave up 4 bases and J gave up 3 bases; unmatched junction bases: 11. Per the germline V gene, CDR1 is SGHDT and CDR2 is YYEEEE. The CDR3 sequence: CASSKKPGQGSNQPQHF. In DNA, the CDR3 is TGTGCCAGCAGCAAGAAGCCGGGACAGGGATCCAATCAGCCCCAGCATTTT.

This chain joins TRBV5-4 and TRBJ2-7; 14 bases are a match to TRBD2. The CDR3 covers 15 residues. After removal of 3 bases from V and 3 bases from J, the junction contained 2 bases not matched to a gene. Germline V lookup: CDR1 SGHNT, CDR2 YYREEE (reference sequence). The CDR3 loop reads CASSWGTSGGYEQYF. The CDR3 coding sequence is TGTGCCAGCAGCTGGGGGACTAGCGGGGGCTACGAGCAGTACTTC.

The rearrangement links TRBV11-3 to TRBJ2-5; the match to TRBD1 covers 9 bases. The CDR3 has 15 residues. The V and J ends lost 1 base and 4 bases, in that order; junction bases with no gene match: 4. The V gene's germline CDR1 is SGHNT and CDR2 YENEEA. The chain's CDR3 is CASSLGQGGSETQYF. DNA for the CDR3: TGTGCCAGCAGCTTAGGACAGGGGGGATCAGAGACCCAGTACTTC.

As for this clone: Relative to the germline gene, one junction end is altered; a read error may explain this. The rearrangement links TRBV20-1 to TRBJ2-7, with TRBD1 matching over 8 bases. Germline V gene data show CDR1 as DFQATT and CDR2 as SNEGSKA (reference sequence). This CDR3 is 11 amino acids long. Here the CDR3 DNA reads TGCAGTGCTCCCGACCCCGACAGGGGAGTCTTC. It encodes CSAPDPDRGVF.